Reported below is one T cell receptor (beta chain). The sample belongs to a study of blood T cells in healthy people across ages. No fewer than 5 micrograms of total RNA were isolated from every sample. This CDR3 region has 12 residues. Germline CDR1 ENHRY, CDR2 SYGVKD. The J segment lost 0 bases and the V segment lost 11 bases, leaving 2 bases of the junction unmatched. Combining a sample-barcoded 5' primer with a J-beta primer mix, a second PCR ran for roughly 7 to 11 cycles. Each cDNA molecule was tagged by a template-switch adaptor with 12 random nucleotides. TCRdb re-analysed the 5' RACE reads in MiXCR, keeping a single row per CDR3 protein. The table shows about 780,000 distinct CDR3 sequences, with 46% occurring only once.

The rearrangement joins TRBV10-3 to TRBJ2-7, with 9 bases lining up with TRBD1. Sequencing was performed on blood. The sequence came from a man aged 80 or over in good health. CDR3 DNA sequence: TGTGCCGTGGGACAGGGCTCCTACGAGCAGTACTTC. It translates to CAVGQGSYEQYF.